A selection of T cell receptor beta chains follows, all from one sample in a study of neoadjuvant anti-PD-1 for oral cavity cancer. TCRdb's copy holds only in-frame clones and misses some; the assay was immunoSEQ multiplex PCR. The sample comprises about 14,000 clones, about 70% of which are singletons, and less than 3% rests with the top ten. The sequenced sample was PBMCs, obtained before nivolumab (anti-PD-1) treatment. These receptors came from a person between 40 and 79 years old with oral cavity squamous cell carcinoma. Both conserved end residues are part of each CDR3. A D gene is named only where the DNA matches it firmly. Only some rows state a clone size, as once, few, many or a class for expanded clones.

- | TRBJ1-4 | - | TRBV7-6 | TGTGCCAGCAGCGGGGGGGGCTTTGGGACTAATGAAAAACTGTTTTTT | CASSGGGFGTNEKLFF
few | TRBJ1-2 | - | TRBV29-1 | TGCAGCGTCCCGGAAGAGGGCGGGTGGTATGGCTATGGCTACACCTTC | CSVPEEGGWYGYGYTF
- | TRBJ2-7 | - | TRBV6-1 | TGTGCCAGCAGTGATGGCCCGATGTCGTTAGACGAGCAGTACTTC | CASSDGPMSLDEQYF
- | TRBJ2-2 | - | TRBV5-4 | TGTGCCAGCAGCGTCGGCCGCAGCACCGGGGAGCTGTTTTTT | CASSVGRSTGELFF
few | TRBJ2-4 | - | TRBV4-1 | TGCGCCAGCAGCCAAGAGGCCTCCAAAAACATTCAGTACTTC | CASSQEASKNIQYF
- | TRBJ2-2 | - | TRBV7-8 | TGTGCCAGCAGCTCGGTGAACACCGGGGAGCTGTTTTTT | CASSSVNTGELFF
- | TRBJ1-1 | - | TRBV28 | TGTGCCAGCAGTTCAAACGAAGCCTCCCGGGGGGCCAATACTGAAGCTTTCTTT | CASSSNEASRGANTEAFF
once | TRBJ1-1 | TRBD1 | TRBV2 | TGTGCCGACCGGGACAGGGGACTGAGCACTGAAGCTTTCTTT | CADRDRGLSTEAFF
- | TRBJ2-1 | TRBD2 | TRBV4-1 | TGCGCCAGCAGCCGAAGCCTAGCGGGAGGCTCCTACAATGAGCAGTTCTTC | CASSRSLAGGSYNEQFF
- | TRBJ1-5 | TRBD1 | TRBV28 | TGTGCCAGCAGTCCCGGACAGGGCGATCAGCCCCAGCATTTT | CASSPGQGDQPQHF
- | TRBJ2-1 | - | TRBV29-1 | TGCAGGGCTGGGGACCCCTCCTACAATGAGCAGTTCTTC | CRAGDPSYNEQFF
- | TRBJ1-5 | - | TRBV27 | TGTGCCAGCATAAGAGGCCGGCGGCCCCAGCATTTT | CASIRGRRPQHF
- | TRBJ1-2 | TRBD1 | TRBV9 | TGTGCCAGCAGCCCAAAGGGGGCAGGAAATGTTGGCTACACCTTC | CASSPKGAGNVGYTF
once | TRBJ2-7 | - | TRBV15 | TGTGCCACCAGCAGAGAGGGCGTATCCTACGAGCAGTACTTC | CATSREGVSYEQYF
- | TRBJ2-5 | - | TRBV5-4 | TGTGCCAGCAGCACCCGGGACGGAGAGACCCAGTACTTC | CASSTRDGETQYF
- | TRBJ2-3 | TRBD2 | TRBV7-9 | TGTGCCAGCTACCTCAGCGGGAGGGCCGAGCAAGATACGCAGTATTTT | CASYLSGRAEQDTQYF
few | TRBJ2-7 | TRBD1 | TRBV7-9 | TGTGCCGGAGGACAGGGGTCCTACGAGCAGTACTTC | CAGGQGSYEQYF
few | TRBJ1-2 | TRBD1 | TRBV5-6 | TGTGCCAGCAGCCCGCAACGGACAGGGTATGGCTACACCTTC | CASSPQRTGYGYTF
- | TRBJ1-2 | TRBD1 | TRBV29-1 | TGCAGCGTTGTGCAACAGGGGGCCGGCTATGGCTACACCTTC | CSVVQQGAGYGYTF
- | TRBJ2-3 | - | TRBV6-6 | TGTGCCAGCCGGAAGGAGGGTCATACAGATACGCAGTATTTT | CASRKEGHTDTQYF
- | TRBJ1-2 | - | TRBV28 | TGTGCCAGCAGTTTACCGGGACGGCGCTACACCTTC | CASSLPGRRYTF
- | TRBJ2-6 | - | TRBV7-3 | TGTGCCAGCAGCTTGTTTGGCTCTGGGGCCAACGTCCTGACTTTC | CASSLFGSGANVLTF
few | TRBJ1-2 | - | TRBV19 | TGTGCCAGTAGTACCGGGACCGGGTATGATGGCTACACCTTC | CASSTGTGYDGYTF
- | TRBJ2-7 | TRBD1 | TRBV7-8 | TGTGCCAGCAGCTCTTTGATCTGGGACAGGGCGGCCTACGAGCAGTACTTC | CASSSLIWDRAAYEQYF
few | TRBJ2-5 | - | TRBV7-2 | TGTGCCAGCAGCTTACCGGGGAGAGTGGAGACCCAGTACTTC | CASSLPGRVETQYF
- | TRBJ1-2 | - | TRBV6-1 | TGTGCCAGCAGTGACCCCGCCGTTACAGGGATTATCTATGGCTACACCTTC | CASSDPAVTGIIYGYTF